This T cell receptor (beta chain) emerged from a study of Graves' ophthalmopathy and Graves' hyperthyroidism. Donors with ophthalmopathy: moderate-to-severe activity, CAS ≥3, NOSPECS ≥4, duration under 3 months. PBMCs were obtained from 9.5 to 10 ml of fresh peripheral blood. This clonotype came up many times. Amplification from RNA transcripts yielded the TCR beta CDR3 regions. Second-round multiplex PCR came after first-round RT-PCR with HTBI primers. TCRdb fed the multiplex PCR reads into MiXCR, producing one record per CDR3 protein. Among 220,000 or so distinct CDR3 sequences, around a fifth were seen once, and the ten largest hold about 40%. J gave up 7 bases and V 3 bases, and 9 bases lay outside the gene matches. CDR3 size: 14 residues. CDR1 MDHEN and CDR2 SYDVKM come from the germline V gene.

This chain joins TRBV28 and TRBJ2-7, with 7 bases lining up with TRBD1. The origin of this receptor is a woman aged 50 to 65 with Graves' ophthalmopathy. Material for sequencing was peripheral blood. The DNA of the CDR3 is TGTGCCAGCAGTTTCCTCCTGACAGGGAAAGAGCAGTACTTC. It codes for CASSFLLTGKEQYF.